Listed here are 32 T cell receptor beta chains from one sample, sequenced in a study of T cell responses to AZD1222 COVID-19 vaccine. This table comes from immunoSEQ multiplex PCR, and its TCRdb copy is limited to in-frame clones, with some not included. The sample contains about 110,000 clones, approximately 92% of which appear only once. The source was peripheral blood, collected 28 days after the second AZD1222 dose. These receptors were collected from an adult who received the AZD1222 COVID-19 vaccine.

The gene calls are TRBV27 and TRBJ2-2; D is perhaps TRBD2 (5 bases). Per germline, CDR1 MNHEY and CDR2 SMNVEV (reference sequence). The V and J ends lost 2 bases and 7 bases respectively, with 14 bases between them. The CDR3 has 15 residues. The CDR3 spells CASSLPPLRGGELFF. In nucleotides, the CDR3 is TGTGCCAGCAGTTTACCACCGTTACGGGGCGGGGAGCTGTTTTTT.

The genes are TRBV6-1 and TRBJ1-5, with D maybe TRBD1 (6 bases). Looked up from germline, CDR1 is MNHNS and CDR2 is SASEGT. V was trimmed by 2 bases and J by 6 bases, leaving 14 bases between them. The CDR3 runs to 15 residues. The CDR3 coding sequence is TGTGCCAGCAGTGAATTAAGCAGGGGATTTCAGCCCCAGCATTTT. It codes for CASSELSRGFQPQHF.

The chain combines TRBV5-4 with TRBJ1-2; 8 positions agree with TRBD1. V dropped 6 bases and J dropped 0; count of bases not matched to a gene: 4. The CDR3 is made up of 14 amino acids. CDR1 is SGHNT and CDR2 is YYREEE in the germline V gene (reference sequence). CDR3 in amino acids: CASTLDRANYGYTF. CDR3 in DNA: TGTGCCAGCACCCTGGACAGGGCTAACTATGGCTACACCTTC.

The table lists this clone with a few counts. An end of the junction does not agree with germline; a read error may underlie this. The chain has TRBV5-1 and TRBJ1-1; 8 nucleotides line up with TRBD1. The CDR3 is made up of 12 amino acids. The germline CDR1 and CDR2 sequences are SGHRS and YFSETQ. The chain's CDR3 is CASSLAGTGGLF. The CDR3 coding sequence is TGCGCCAGCAGCTTGGCCGGGACAGGTGGTCTCTTT.

The CDR3 loop reads CASSPVTSGGPAGGEQYF. CDR3 DNA sequence: TGTGCCAGCTCACCAGTAACTAGCGGGGGCCCAGCTGGAGGCGAGCAGTACTTC. The rearrangement uses TRBV18 and TRBJ2-7; 11 positions match TRBD2. The CDR3 spans 18 residues. The V gene end was trimmed by 2 bases and the J gene end by 6 bases; junction bases not matched to a gene: 15. Germline values: CDR1 KGHSH, CDR2 LQKENI.

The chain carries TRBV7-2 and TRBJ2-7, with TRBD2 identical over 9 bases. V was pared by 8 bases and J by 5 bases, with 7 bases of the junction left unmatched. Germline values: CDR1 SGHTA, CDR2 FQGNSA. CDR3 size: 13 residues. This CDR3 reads CASGWTSDDEQYF. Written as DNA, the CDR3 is TGTGCCAGCGGTTGGACTAGCGACGACGAGCAGTACTTC.

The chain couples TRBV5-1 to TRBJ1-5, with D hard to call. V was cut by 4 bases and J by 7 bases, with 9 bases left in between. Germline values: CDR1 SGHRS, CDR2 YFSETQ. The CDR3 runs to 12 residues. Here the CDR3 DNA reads TGCGCCAGCAGCCGCGATGGCCAGCCCCAGCATTTT. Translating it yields CASSRDGQPQHF.

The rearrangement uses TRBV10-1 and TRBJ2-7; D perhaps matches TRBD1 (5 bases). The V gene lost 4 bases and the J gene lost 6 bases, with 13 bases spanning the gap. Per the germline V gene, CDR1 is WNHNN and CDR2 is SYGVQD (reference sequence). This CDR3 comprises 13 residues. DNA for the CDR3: TGCGCCAGCAGTGGGGTTTGGGGCGCCGAGCAGTACTTC. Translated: CASSGVWGAEQYF.

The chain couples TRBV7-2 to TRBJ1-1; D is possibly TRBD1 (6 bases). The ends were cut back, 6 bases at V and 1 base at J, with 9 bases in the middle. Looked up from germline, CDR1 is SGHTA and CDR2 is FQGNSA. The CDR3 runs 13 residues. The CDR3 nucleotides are TGTGCCAGCAGAATACAGGGGAACACTGAAGCTTTCTTT. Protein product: CASRIQGNTEAFF.

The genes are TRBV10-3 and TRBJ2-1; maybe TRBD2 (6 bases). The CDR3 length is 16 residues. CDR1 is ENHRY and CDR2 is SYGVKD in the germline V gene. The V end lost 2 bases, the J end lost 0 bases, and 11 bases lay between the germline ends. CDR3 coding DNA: TGTGCCATCAGTGAGATGGGGGGTAGCTCCTACAATGAGCAGTTCTTC. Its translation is CAISEMGGSSYNEQFF.

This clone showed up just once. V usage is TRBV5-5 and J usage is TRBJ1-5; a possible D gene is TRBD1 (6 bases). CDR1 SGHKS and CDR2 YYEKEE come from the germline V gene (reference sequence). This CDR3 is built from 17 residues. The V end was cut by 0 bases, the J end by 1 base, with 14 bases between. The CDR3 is CASSLGRGGGSNQPQHF. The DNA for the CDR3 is TGTGCCAGCAGCTTGGGTCGGGGAGGGGGAAGCAATCAGCCCCAGCATTTT.

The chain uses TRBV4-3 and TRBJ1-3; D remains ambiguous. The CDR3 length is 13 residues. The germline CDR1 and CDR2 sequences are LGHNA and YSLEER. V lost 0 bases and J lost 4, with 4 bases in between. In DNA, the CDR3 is TGCGCCAGCAGCCAAGATCAGGGAAACACCATATATTTT. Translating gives CASSQDQGNTIYF.

CDR3: CASSFFRTDTQYF. Written as DNA, the CDR3 is TGTGCCAGCAGTTTTTTTCGCACAGATACGCAGTATTTT. V usage is TRBV12-3 or TRBV12-4 and J usage is TRBJ2-3, with D unclear. V lost 3 bases and J 1 base, leaving 5 bases between the germline ends. The CDR3 consists of 13 residues.

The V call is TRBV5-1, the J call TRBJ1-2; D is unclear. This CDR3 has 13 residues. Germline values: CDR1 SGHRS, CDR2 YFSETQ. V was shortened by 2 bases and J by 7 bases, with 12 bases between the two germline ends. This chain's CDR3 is CASSFESQSGYTF. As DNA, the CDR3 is TGCGCCAGCAGCTTCGAGAGTCAGTCTGGCTACACCTTC.

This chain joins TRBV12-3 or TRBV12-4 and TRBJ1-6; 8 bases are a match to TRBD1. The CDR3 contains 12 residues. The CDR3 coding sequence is TGTGCGACGGGACAGGTTGGTTCACCCCTCCACTTT. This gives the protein CATGQVGSPLHF.

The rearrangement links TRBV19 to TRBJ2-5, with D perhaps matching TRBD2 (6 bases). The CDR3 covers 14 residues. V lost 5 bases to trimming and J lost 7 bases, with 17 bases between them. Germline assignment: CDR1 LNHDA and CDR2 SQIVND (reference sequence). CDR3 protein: CASSPSGGETTQYF. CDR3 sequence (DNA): TGTGCCAGTAGTCCAAGTGGAGGGGAGACGACCCAGTACTTC.

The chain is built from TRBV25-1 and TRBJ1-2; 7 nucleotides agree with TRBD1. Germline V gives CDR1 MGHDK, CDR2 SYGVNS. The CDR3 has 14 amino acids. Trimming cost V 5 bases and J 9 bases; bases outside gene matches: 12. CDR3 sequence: CASSQGGRSNRYTF. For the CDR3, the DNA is TGTGCCAGCAGTCAAGGGGGCAGGTCTAATCGCTACACCTTC.

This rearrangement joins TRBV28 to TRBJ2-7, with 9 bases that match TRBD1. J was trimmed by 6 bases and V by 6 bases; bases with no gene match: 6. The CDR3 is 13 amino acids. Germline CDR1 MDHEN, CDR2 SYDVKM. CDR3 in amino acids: CASRTGQGGEQYF. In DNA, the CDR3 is TGTGCCAGCAGGACGGGACAGGGCGGCGAGCAGTACTTC.

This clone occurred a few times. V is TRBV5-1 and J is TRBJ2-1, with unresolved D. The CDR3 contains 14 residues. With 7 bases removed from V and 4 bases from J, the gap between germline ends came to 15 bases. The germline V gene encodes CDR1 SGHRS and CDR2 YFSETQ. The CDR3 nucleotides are TGCGCCAGCGCACCTCAACGGAATTACAATGAGCAGTTCTTC. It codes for CASAPQRNYNEQFF.

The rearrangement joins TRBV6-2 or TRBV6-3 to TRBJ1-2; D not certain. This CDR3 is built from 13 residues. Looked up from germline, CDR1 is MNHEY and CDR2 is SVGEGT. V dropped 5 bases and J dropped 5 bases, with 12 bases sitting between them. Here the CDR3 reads CASSPRTPYGYTF. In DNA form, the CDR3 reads TGTGCCAGCAGTCCCCGGACTCCTTATGGCTACACCTTC.

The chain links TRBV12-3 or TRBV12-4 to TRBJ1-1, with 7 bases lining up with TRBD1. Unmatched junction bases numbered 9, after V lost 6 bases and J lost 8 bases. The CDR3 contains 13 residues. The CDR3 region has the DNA TGTGCCAGCAGCACTCTCCCGGGACAGGAAGCTTTCTTT. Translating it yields CASSTLPGQEAFF.

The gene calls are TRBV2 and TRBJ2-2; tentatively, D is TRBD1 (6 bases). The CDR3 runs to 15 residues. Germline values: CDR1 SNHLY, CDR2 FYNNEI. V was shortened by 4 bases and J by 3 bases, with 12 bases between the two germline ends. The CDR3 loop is CASSGRDTYTGELFF. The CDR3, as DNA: TGTGCCAGCAGTGGCAGGGACACATACACCGGGGAGCTGTTTTTT.

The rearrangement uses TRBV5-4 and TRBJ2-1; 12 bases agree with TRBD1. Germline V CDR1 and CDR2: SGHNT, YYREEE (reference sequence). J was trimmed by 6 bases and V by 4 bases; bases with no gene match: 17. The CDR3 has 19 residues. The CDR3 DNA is TGTGCCAGCAGCGAAGCCGGGACAGGGGGCGGCTTACGGGGCAATGAGCAGTTCTTC. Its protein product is CASSEAGTGGGLRGNEQFF.

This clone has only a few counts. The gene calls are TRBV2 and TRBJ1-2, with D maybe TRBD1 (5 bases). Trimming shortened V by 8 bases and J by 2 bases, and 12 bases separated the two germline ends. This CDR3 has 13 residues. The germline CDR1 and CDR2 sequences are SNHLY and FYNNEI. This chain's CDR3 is CASGGRANYGYTF. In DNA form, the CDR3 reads TGTGCCAGCGGGGGGAGGGCGAACTATGGCTACACCTTC.

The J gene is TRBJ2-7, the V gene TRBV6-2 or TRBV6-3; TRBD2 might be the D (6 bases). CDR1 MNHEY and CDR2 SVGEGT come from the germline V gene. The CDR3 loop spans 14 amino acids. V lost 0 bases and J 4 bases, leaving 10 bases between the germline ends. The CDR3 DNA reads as TGTGCCAGCAGTTACTCTCGGGGGACTTACGAGCAGTACTTC. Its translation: CASSYSRGTYEQYF.

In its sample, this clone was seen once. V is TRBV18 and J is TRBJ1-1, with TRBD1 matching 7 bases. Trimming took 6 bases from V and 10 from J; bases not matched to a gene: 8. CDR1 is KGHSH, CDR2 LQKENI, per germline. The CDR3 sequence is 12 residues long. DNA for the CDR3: TGTGCCAGCTCCCCAACAGGGGATGCAGCTTTCTTT. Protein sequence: CASSPTGDAAFF.

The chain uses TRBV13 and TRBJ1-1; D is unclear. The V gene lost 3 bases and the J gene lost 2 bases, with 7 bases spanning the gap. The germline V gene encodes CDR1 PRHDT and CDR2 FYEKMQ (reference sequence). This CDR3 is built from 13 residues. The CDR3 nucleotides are TGTGCCAGCAGCTTCGAGACTAACACTGAAGCTTTCTTT. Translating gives CASSFETNTEAFF. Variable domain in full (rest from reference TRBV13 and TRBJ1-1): AAGVIQSPRHLIKEKRETATLKCYPIPRHDTVYWYQQGPGQDPQFLISFYEKMQSDKGSIPDRFSAQQFSDYHSELNMSSLELGDSALYFCASSFETNTEAFFGQGTRLTVV.

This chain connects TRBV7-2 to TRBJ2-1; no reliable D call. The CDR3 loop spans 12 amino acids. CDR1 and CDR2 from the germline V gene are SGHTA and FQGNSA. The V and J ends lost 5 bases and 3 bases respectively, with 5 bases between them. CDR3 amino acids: CASSLRYNEQFF. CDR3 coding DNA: TGTGCCAGCAGCCTCCGCTACAATGAGCAGTTCTTC.

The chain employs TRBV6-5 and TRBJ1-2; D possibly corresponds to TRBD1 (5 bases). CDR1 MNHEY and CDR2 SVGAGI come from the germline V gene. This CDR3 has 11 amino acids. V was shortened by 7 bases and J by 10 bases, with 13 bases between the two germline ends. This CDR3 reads CASKGLRDYTF. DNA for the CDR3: TGTGCCAGCAAAGGCCTCAGGGACTACACCTTC.

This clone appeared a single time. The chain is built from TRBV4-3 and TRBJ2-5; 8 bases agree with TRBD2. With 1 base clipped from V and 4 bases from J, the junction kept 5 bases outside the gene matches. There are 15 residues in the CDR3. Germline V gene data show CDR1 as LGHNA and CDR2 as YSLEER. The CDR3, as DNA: TGCGCCAGCAGCCAAGTCTGGCTAGCGGGAGAGACCCAGTACTTC. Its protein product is CASSQVWLAGETQYF.

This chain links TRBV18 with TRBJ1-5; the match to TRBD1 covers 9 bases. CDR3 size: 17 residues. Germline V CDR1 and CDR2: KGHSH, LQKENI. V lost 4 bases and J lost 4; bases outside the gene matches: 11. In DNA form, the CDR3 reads TGTGCCAGCTCACGGACAGGGGCCGGGGCGGGGAATCAGCCCCAGCATTTT. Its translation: CASSRTGAGAGNQPQHF.

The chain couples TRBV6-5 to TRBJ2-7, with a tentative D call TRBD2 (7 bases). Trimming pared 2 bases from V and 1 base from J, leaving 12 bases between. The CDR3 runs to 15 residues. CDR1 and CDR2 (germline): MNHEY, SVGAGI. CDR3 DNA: TGTGCCAGCAGTTACGGCGGGGGCAAGTCCTACGAGCAGTACTTC. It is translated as CASSYGGGKSYEQYF.